This T cell receptor beta chain comes out of a study of blood T cells in healthy people across ages. Findings and limits, study-wide: Long-lived donors carried more naive CD4+ cells and greater diversity than aged donors.

Primers used in a second PCR of about 7 to 12 cycles were a sample-barcoded 5' primer and a J-beta primer mix. Tagging of each cDNA molecule was performed by a template-switch adaptor with 12 random nucleotides. A single record per CDR3 protein comes from TCRdb applying MiXCR to the 5' RACE reads. The sample lists 550,000 to 600,000 distinct CDR3 sequences; 40% to 50% were seen once. Each donor supplied approximately 10 milliliters of peripheral blood. No fewer than 6 million PBMCs went into each sample. A word on this clonotype: Its antigen is currently unknown.

The sequence derives from a man at least 80 years old in good health. Material for sequencing was blood.

The DNA of the CDR3 is TGCGCCAGCAGCTTGGCGGGGTTTGAGGAGACCCAGTACTTC. This encodes CASSLAGFEETQYF. The chain has TRBV5-1 and TRBJ2-7; D is possibly TRBD2 (5 bases). The better agreement between TRBJ2-5 and the DNA end casts doubt on the J call. CDR1 SGHRS and CDR2 YFSETQ come from the germline V gene. The CDR3 runs 14 residues.